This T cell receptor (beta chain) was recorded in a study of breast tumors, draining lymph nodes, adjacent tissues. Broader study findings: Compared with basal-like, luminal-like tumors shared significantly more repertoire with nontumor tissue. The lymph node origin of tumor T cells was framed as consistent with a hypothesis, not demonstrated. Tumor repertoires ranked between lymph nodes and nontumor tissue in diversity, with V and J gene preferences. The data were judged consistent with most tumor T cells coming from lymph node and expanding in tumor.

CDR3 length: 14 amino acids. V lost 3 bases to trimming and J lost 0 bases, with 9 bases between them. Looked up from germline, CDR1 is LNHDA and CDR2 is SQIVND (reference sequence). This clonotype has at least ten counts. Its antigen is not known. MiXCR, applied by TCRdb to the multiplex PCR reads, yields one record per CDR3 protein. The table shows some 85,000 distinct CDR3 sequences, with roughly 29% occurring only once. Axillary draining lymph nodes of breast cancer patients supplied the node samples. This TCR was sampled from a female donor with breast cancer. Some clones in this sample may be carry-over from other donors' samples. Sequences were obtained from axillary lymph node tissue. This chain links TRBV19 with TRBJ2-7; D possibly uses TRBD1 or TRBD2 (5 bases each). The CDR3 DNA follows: TGTGCCAGTAGTATGAGAGGGGACTCCTACGAGCAGTACTTC. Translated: CASSMRGDSYEQYF.